These 20 T cell receptor beta chains were all obtained from the same sample, sequenced in a study of blood T cell repertoires in COVID-19. Produced via immunoSEQ multiplex PCR; TCRdb's table is partial and in-frame only. The data hold roughly 100,000 clones, with about 77% observed a single time. The sequencing input was peripheral blood. The receptors here all came from a woman aged 80 or over with acute or convalescent COVID-19.

The V call is TRBV19, the J call TRBJ2-2, with no clear D. The CDR3 has 12 residues. Germline CDR1 and CDR2: LNHDA and SQIVND (reference sequence). Trimming stripped 6 bases from V and 4 bases from J, with 6 bases between. The CDR3 nucleotides read TGTGCCAGTAGCCGGTTCACCGGGGAGCTGTTTTTT. This codes for CASSRFTGELFF.

V usage is TRBV30 and J usage is TRBJ1-5; D is possibly TRBD1 (5 bases). Germline V CDR1 and CDR2: GTSNPN, SVGIG (reference sequence). With 1 base removed from V and 7 bases from J, the gap between germline ends came to 14 bases. The CDR3 extends over 14 amino acids. This chain's CDR3 is CAWSAHDSRQPQHF. In DNA form, the CDR3 reads TGTGCCTGGAGTGCGCATGACAGTAGACAGCCCCAGCATTTT.

J is TRBJ2-1 and V is TRBV5-4; the match to TRBD1 covers 9 bases. Losses at the gene ends were 5 bases for V and 3 bases for J; bases not matched to a gene: 6. The CDR3 has 15 residues. Germline CDR1 SGHNT, CDR2 YYREEE (reference sequence). The CDR3 spells CASSTGQGLYNEQFF. Written as DNA, the CDR3 is TGTGCCAGCAGTACGGGACAGGGACTCTACAATGAGCAGTTCTTC.

This clone was seen more than once but under ten times. This sequence joins TRBV25-1 and TRBJ1-6, with a tentative D call TRBD1 (5 bases). Germline loops: CDR1 MGHDK, CDR2 SYGVNS. The CDR3 spans 15 residues. Trimming took off 2 bases at V and 0 bases at J, with 5 bases between the two ends. CDR3 loop: CASSEQGSYNSPLHF. The CDR3 DNA sequence: TGTGCCAGCAGTGAACAGGGCTCCTATAATTCACCCCTCCACTTT.

This clone is judged medium-sized (0.01 to 0.1%). The CDR3 is CASSLDVTGGDGYTF. CDR3 coding DNA: TGTGCCAGCAGCTTAGATGTTACAGGGGGAGATGGCTACACCTTC. The chain recombines TRBV11-2 with TRBJ1-2, with 8 bases lining up with TRBD1. The CDR3 is 15 amino acids. The V gene's germline CDR1 is SGHAT and CDR2 FQNNGV. The V gene end was trimmed by 0 bases and the J gene end by 6 bases; junction bases not matched to a gene: 6.

V is TRBV20-1 and J is TRBJ2-7; the match to TRBD1 covers 8 bases. The J segment lost 0 bases and the V segment lost 3 bases, leaving 7 bases of the junction unmatched. This CDR3 comprises 15 residues. Germline values: CDR1 DFQATT, CDR2 SNEGSKA (reference sequence). CDR3 DNA: TGCAGTGCTAGTCCAGGGGGCCTAAGCTCCTACGAGCAGTACTTC. Its translation: CSASPGGLSSYEQYF.

The V and J genes are TRBV28 and TRBJ2-1; perhaps TRBD2 as D (7 bases). The CDR3 spans 16 residues. The germline CDR1 and CDR2 sequences are MDHEN and SYDVKM. With 7 bases removed from V and 0 bases from J, the gap between germline ends came to 16 bases. The CDR3 sequence is CASTAGVAGSYNEQFF. The CDR3 DNA reads as TGTGCCAGCACAGCAGGGGTAGCGGGCTCCTACAATGAGCAGTTCTTC.

This clone was observed a single time. This chain joins TRBV6-5 and TRBJ1-3; a weak D match, TRBD1 (5 bases). Germline V CDR1 and CDR2: MNHEY, SVGAGI. There are 13 residues in the CDR3. V was clipped by 6 bases and J by 3 bases, with 9 bases between them. The CDR3 is CASRPTVGNTIYF. In DNA, the CDR3 is TGTGCCAGCAGGCCGACAGTTGGAAACACCATATATTTT.

This chain links TRBV2 with TRBJ1-1; 7 bases line up with TRBD1. The CDR3 spans 13 residues. Germline V CDR1 and CDR2: SNHLY, FYNNEI. With V trimmed by 6 bases and J by 8 bases, 9 bases remained unmatched. The CDR3 region has the DNA TGTGCCAGCAGCTCGAACAGGGGCCTGGAAGCTTTCTTT. As protein: CASSSNRGLEAFF.

The chain has TRBV5-1 and TRBJ1-4, with TRBD1 matching over 8 bases. V was pared by 4 bases and J by 7 bases, with 6 bases of the junction left unmatched. Germline lookup yields CDR1 SGHRS and CDR2 YFSETQ. The CDR3 consists of 14 residues. For the CDR3, the DNA is TGCGCCAGCAGCCCGGGACAGGAGGGTGAAAAACTGTTTTTT. This encodes CASSPGQEGEKLFF.

The genes are TRBV6-5 and TRBJ2-5, with TRBD2 matching over 7 bases. With V trimmed by 5 bases and J by 5 bases, 11 bases remained unmatched. CDR1 and CDR2 (germline): MNHEY, SVGAGI. The CDR3 covers 15 residues. The CDR3 DNA follows: TGTGCCAGCAGTAGACTCGGGGGGACTGAGGAGACCCAGTACTTC. The encoded protein is CASSRLGGTEETQYF.

The chain has TRBV14 and TRBJ1-5, with D perhaps TRBD1 (6 bases). V was clipped by 8 bases and J by 4 bases, with 27 bases between them. This CDR3 region has 18 residues. Germline CDR1 is SGHDN and CDR2 is FVKESK. In nucleotides, the CDR3 is TGTGCCAGCCTTTACTTAACGGGGTACAGGGAAGTTAATCAGCCCCAGCATTTT. Translation: CASLYLTGYREVNQPQHF.

The V gene is TRBV28, the J gene TRBJ1-5; TRBD1 matches 7 bases. The CDR3 runs to 15 residues. The V segment lost 7 bases and the J segment 7 bases; nucleotides outside the gene matches: 13. Germline lookup yields CDR1 MDHEN and CDR2 SYDVKM. CDR3 region: CASTDGQAPPQPQHF. CDR3 nucleotide sequence: TGTGCCAGCACCGATGGACAGGCTCCCCCCCAGCCCCAGCATTTT.

J is TRBJ2-3 and V is TRBV7-8; 10 bases map to TRBD2. The germline V gene encodes CDR1 SGHVS and CDR2 FQNEAQ. The CDR3 length is 16 residues. V gave up 5 bases and J gave up 7 bases; unmatched junction bases: 12. CDR3 region: CASSLGLAGAMNTQYF. Written as DNA, the CDR3 is TGTGCCAGCAGCCTGGGGCTAGCGGGAGCCATGAATACGCAGTATTTT.

The CDR3 spells CASSSPRLYGYTF. CDR3 sequence (DNA): TGTGCCAGCAGCAGCCCCAGGTTATATGGCTACACCTTC. The chain uses TRBV11-2 and TRBJ1-2, with D unclear. V shed 5 bases and J shed 5 bases, with 12 bases lying between them. From germline, CDR1 is SGHAT and CDR2 FQNNGV. There are 13 residues in the CDR3.

This chain uses TRBV18 with TRBJ2-7; a weak D match, TRBD1 (6 bases). The V gene lost 3 bases and the J gene lost 4 bases, with 10 bases spanning the gap. Per the germline V gene, CDR1 is KGHSH and CDR2 is LQKENI. This CDR3 spans 13 amino acids. CDR3 sequence: CASSPIQGYEQYF. CDR3 coding DNA: TGTGCCAGCTCACCTATTCAGGGGTACGAGCAGTACTTC.

The chain joins TRBV24-1 to TRBJ2-3; 12 nucleotides align to TRBD2. The CDR3 runs 21 residues. The germline CDR1 and CDR2 sequences are KGHDR and SFDVKD. V lost 1 base to trimming and J lost 0 bases; unmatched junction nucleotides: 13. CDR3 sequence (DNA): TGTGCCACCAGTGATTTTGTGACGAGACTAGCGGGAGAAACTAGCACAGATACGCAGTATTTT. This codes for CATSDFVTRLAGETSTDTQYF.

V usage is TRBV5-5 and J usage is TRBJ2-4, with D perhaps TRBD1 (6 bases). CDR3 length equals 14 residues. Germline assignment: CDR1 SGHKS and CDR2 YYEKEE (reference sequence). Trimming cost V 5 bases and J 6 bases, with 15 bases left between them. The CDR3 DNA follows: TGTGCCAGCAGGAGCGGACAGACGGGAAACATTCAGTACTTC. Translated, it gives CASRSGQTGNIQYF.

A single count supports this clone. This sequence joins TRBV18 and TRBJ1-2; D is possibly TRBD1 (5 bases). The CDR3 totals 14 residues. CDR1 and CDR2 from the germline V gene are KGHSH and LQKENI. Trimming removed 6 bases at V and 0 bases at J, with 11 bases between. The CDR3 region is CASSPDTPNYGYTF. The CDR3, as DNA: TGTGCCAGCTCGCCGGACACACCTAACTATGGCTACACCTTC.

The rearrangement uses TRBV7-9 and TRBJ2-7; TRBD2 might be the D (6 bases). CDR1 and CDR2 from the germline V gene are SEHNR and FQNEAQ (reference sequence). Between the trimmed V and J ends, which lost 1 base and 4 bases, there was a span of 14 bases. There are 15 residues in the CDR3. The CDR3 bases are TGTGCCAGCAGCTTAGAAGGGACTTATTTTTACGAGCAGTACTTC. The encoded protein is CASSLEGTYFYEQYF.